This T cell receptor (beta chain) was identified in a study of shared clonotypes between healthy human individuals (TCRdb year 2020). Regarding the study in general: Two women and a few men aged 18 to 49 years were included in the cohort. For each donor, CD4 naive and CD4 memory were each given three plates, CD8 naive was given two plates, and CD8 memory was given one plate. To estimate repertoire size and how much clonotypes are shared between individuals, the study performed deep sequencing of blood TCR repertoires from 4 to 6 healthy adults. To increase sequencing depth and limit assay-specific biases, different laboratories used diverse techniques to prepare libraries and sequence TCR repertoires. Leukapheresis yielded between about 0.9 and 10 billion PBMCs per donor.

Using the deep immunoSEQ assay, multiplex PCR amplified TCR CDR3 regions from genomic DNA. Extracted genomic DNA from each cell subset was distributed evenly across all wells of several immunoSEQ 96-well plates, and each plate was treated as a replicate. For sorted subsets, each replicate PCR was loaded with approximately 200 ng genomic DNA, equivalent to about 30,000 T cell genomes. Purified libraries were measured with a Qubit 3.0 fluorometer, size-checked on a Bioanalyzer 2100, and measured again with the KAPA Library Quantification kit. Each immunoSEQ 96-well plate was sequenced on its own single-read 150-cycle Illumina NextSeq 550 flow cell. The original pipeline was this. The immunoSEQ output contained only junctional sequences without quality scores, so filtering could not match that applied to full-length reads. To assign V/J genes and CDR3, sequences were annotated against IMGT germline references using PyIR, a Python wrapper for IgBLAST v1.9. Any read was removed if the V/J assignment was weak (E-value above 1e-6), the CDR3 was missing, or the read contained stop codons, out-of-frame junctions, or ambiguous translated residues. V3J clonotypes were defined as sequences sharing the same inferred V gene, J gene, and CDR3 amino acid sequence. To compute the percentage overlap between repertoires, the number of shared unique clonotypes was divided by the size of the smaller repertoire. Repertoire richness was assessed with RTK rarefaction, the Chao1 estimator, and Recon v2.1 estimates of unobserved clonotypes. OLGA was used to compute generation probabilities for all TCRbeta clonotypes that the gDNA method yielded from four donors. Drawn from immuneACCESS, this table holds only the in-frame rearrangements with V and J called that TCRdb kept. Clones are partly lost; checked studies trace under half to an unresolved V gene and leave the rest unexplained. V and J calls and clone size follow that table, whereas D and trimming were derived from the DNA. Present in this sample are roughly 1.5 million clones, 95% to 99% of which were seen just once. Clones ranked in the top ten supply 0.4% to 0.55% of the sample.

Trimming at the junction amounts to 3 bases on V and 3 bases on J, and the germline ends lie 6 bases apart. From the cysteine up to the phenylalanine, the CDR3 has a length of 12 residues. Only the CDR3 DNA is retained, 36 bases long and in frame from the first base. CDR1 and CDR2 (KGHSY, FQNENV) derive from the germline V gene. Regarding this clone: It lacks a known antigen. The sample holds no much larger clone one base away, and base qualities are not on file.

Donors were healthy HIV-negative adults with no recently reported acute infections or vaccinations. All donors were Caucasian adults living in Nashville, Tennessee, USA. CD4+ T cells were enriched by magnetic negative selection; naive cells were then positively selected on CD45RA, and the negative fraction formed the memory subset. Blood was collected by leukapheresis, and PBMCs were isolated by Ficoll-Histopaque density gradient centrifugation and then cryopreserved in liquid nitrogen vapor phase. Analytical flow cytometry was used to check the purity and quantity of each magnetically sorted T cell population. Genomic DNA was isolated from each sorted fraction and quantified by UV absorbance on a Nanodrop 2000c. Overall study results and their limits: When several donors were compared, the shared fraction of clonotypes was approximately 5% for naive CD4, about 4% for naive CD8, 2% to 2.5% for memory CD4, and 0.3% to 0.5% for memory CD8. Pairwise subsampling led to the expectation that sequencing depth would affect the degree of clonotype sharing among donors. Larger estimated clonotype richness was generally found for naive subsets than for memory subsets. The genetic and exposure-history diversity represented was limited by the small number of donors. Clonotypes shared by all four sorted-subset donors showed higher generation probabilities than non-shared clonotypes. Incomplete sequencing was indicated by rarefaction of sorted-subset datasets, despite the large sequencing depth. Only blood was sampled, and tissue TCR repertoires likely differ from those in blood.

In this chain, TRBV16 is recombined with TRBJ2-7, with the identity of the D gene unclear. The TCR comes from a man younger than 40 in good health. Source material: naive CD4+ T cells sorted from blood. The sample's cell subset or site label, in plain terms: CD45RA+ positively selected. The sequenced DNA is TGTGCCAGCAGCCAGGCGGTCTACGAGCAGTACTTC. Translated, this gives CASSQAVYEQYF.